The 29 T cell receptor beta chains below were found in one sample sequenced in a study of blood T cell repertoires in COVID-19. Here immunoSEQ multiplex PCR was the method, and the copy in TCRdb shows in-frame clones only, minus some. This table has 200,000 to 250,000 clones, 70% to 90% appearing once. The source material was peripheral blood. All receptors derive from a woman aged 45-65 years with COVID-19, enrolled during active disease.

The rearrangement uses TRBV9 and TRBJ1-2, with TRBD1 matching over 7 bases. The ends lost 4 bases at V and 4 bases at J; junction bases unmatched: 7. The CDR3 totals 14 residues. The germline gives CDR1 SGDLS, CDR2 YYNGEE. DNA of the CDR3: TGTGCCAGCAGCCCCGACAGGGCCCCCTATGGCTACACCTTC. Translation: CASSPDRAPYGYTF.

The genes are TRBV29-1 and TRBJ2-2; a weak D match, TRBD2 (8 bases). V was clipped by 5 bases and J by 4 bases, with 14 bases between them. The CDR3 loop spans 14 amino acids. CDR1 is SQVTM and CDR2 is ANQGSEA in the germline V gene. The CDR3 protein is CSVRGGQPTGELFF. CDR3 in DNA: TGCAGCGTTCGGGGGGGACAGCCCACCGGGGAGCTGTTTTTT.

The chain carries TRBV10-3 and TRBJ2-1, with TRBD2 matching over 8 bases. This CDR3 contains 14 residues. V shed 11 bases and J 6 bases; nucleotides not matched to a gene: 12. Per germline, CDR1 ENHRY and CDR2 SYGVKD. In DNA, the CDR3 is TGTGCCGCCAACTCGGGGGGGCTTGGCAATGAGCAGTTCTTC. Translating it yields CAANSGGLGNEQFF.

This chain uses TRBV18 with TRBJ1-2; tentatively, D is TRBD1 (6 bases). V dropped 6 bases and J dropped 10 bases, with 15 bases sitting between them. Per the germline V gene, CDR1 is KGHSH and CDR2 is LQKENI. The CDR3 covers 12 residues. In DNA, the CDR3 is TGTGCCAGCTCTCTCAGGGGAGACTACTACACCTTC. Amino acids: CASSLRGDYYTF.

DNA for the CDR3: TGTGCCTGGAGCCCCTTGGGGGGGCAGAATGGCTACACCTTC. This sequence encodes CAWSPLGGQNGYTF. This chain connects TRBV30 to TRBJ1-2, with a tentative D call TRBD1 (6 bases). The V gene's germline CDR1 is GTSNPN and CDR2 SVGIG (reference sequence). V gave up 3 bases and J gave up 6 bases, with 17 bases separating them. This CDR3 region has 14 residues. Looking up the rest from reference TRBV30 and TRBJ1-2 gives the full variable domain: SQTIHQWPATLVQPVGSPLSLECTVEGTSNPNLYWYRQAAGRGLQLLFYSVGIGQISSEVPQNLSASRPQDRQFILSSKKLLLSDSGFYLCAWSPLGGQNGYTFGSGTRLTVV.

The rearrangement links TRBV2 to TRBJ2-7; D may be TRBD1 (5 bases). The CDR3 length is 12 residues. Trimming removed 8 bases at V and 4 bases at J, with 12 bases between. Germline V gene data show CDR1 as SNHLY and CDR2 as FYNNEI. The CDR3 DNA reads TGTGCCAGCGACGAAGGGGCGTACGAGCAGTACTTC. Amino acids: CASDEGAYEQYF.

The chain recombines TRBV19 with TRBJ1-5; D may be TRBD1 (5 bases). CDR3 length: 14 residues. The germline CDR1 and CDR2 sequences are LNHDA and SQIVND (reference sequence). Trimming took off 10 bases at V and 0 bases at J, with 13 bases between the two ends. The CDR3 here is CATADTGSNQPQHF. Written as DNA, the CDR3 is TGTGCCACTGCCGACACAGGTAGCAATCAGCCCCAGCATTTT.

The chain uses TRBV6-1 and TRBJ1-3; maybe TRBD1 (6 bases). V lost 0 bases to trimming and J lost 9 bases, with 12 bases between them. Germline V gene data show CDR1 as MNHNS and CDR2 as SASEGT. CDR3 length equals 14 residues. DNA of the CDR3: TGTGCCAGCAGTGAAGCTCAGGGGTGGGGCACCATATATTTT. Translated, it gives CASSEAQGWGTIYF.

The chain carries TRBV6-5 and TRBJ1-1, with 8 positions matching TRBD1. V trimming: 6 bases; J trimming: 0 bases; junction bases outside the gene matches: 0. The CDR3 extends over 13 amino acids. CDR1 MNHEY and CDR2 SVGAGI come from the germline V gene. The chain's CDR3 is CASRTGVNTEAFF. In DNA form, the CDR3 reads TGTGCCAGCAGGACAGGGGTGAACACTGAAGCTTTCTTT.

This chain's CDR3 is CASPLGGNTPIGNQPQHF. In nucleotides, the CDR3 is TGTGCCAGCCCCCTGGGGGGAAATACGCCTATAGGCAATCAGCCCCAGCATTTT. J is TRBJ1-5 and V is TRBV27; TRBD1 might be the D (5 bases). V was clipped by 8 bases and J by 2 bases, with 25 bases between them. Germline-derived CDR1 and CDR2 are MNHEY and SMNVEV (reference sequence). The CDR3 extends over 18 amino acids.

The rearrangement joins TRBV6-2 or TRBV6-3 to TRBJ1-2; no reliable D call. The V and J ends lost 5 bases and 8 bases respectively, with 18 bases between them. Germline V gene data show CDR1 as MNHEY and CDR2 as SVGEGT. The CDR3 covers 14 residues. The CDR3 DNA reads TGTGCCAGCAGTCTTAACGGCCAGACGAGGGGCTACACCTTC. Residues: CASSLNGQTRGYTF.

The chain recombines TRBV19 with TRBJ1-3, with 9 nucleotides matching TRBD1. The ends lost 5 bases at V and 3 bases at J; junction bases unmatched: 2. CDR3 length equals 14 residues. Per germline, CDR1 LNHDA and CDR2 SQIVND (reference sequence). The CDR3 loop reads CASSLDRGGNTIYF. Written as DNA, the CDR3 is TGTGCCAGTAGTTTGGACAGGGGTGGAAACACCATATATTTT.

The J gene is TRBJ1-1, the V gene TRBV12-3 or TRBV12-4, with 7 bases lining up with TRBD1. J gave up 4 bases and V 5 bases, and 4 bases lay outside the gene matches. The CDR3 extends over 13 amino acids. The CDR3 spells CASSPGGGTEAFF. The CDR3 region has the DNA TGTGCCAGCAGTCCAGGGGGAGGCACTGAAGCTTTCTTT.

The CDR3 DNA reads as TGTGCCAGCAGCCGGGGACAGGACCTCACAGATACGCAGTATTTT. This codes for CASSRGQDLTDTQYF. The J gene is TRBJ2-3, the V gene TRBV11-3, with 8 positions matching TRBD1. This CDR3 spans 15 amino acids. Unmatched junction bases numbered 6, after V lost 5 bases and J lost 2 bases. Germline lookup yields CDR1 SGHNT and CDR2 YENEEA. The full variable domain, in which reference TRBV11-3 and TRBJ2-3 provide the parts outside the CDR3, is EAGVVQSPRYKIIEKKQPVAFWCNPISGHNTLYWYLQNLGQGPELLIRYENEEAVDDSQLPKDRFSAERLKGVDSTLKIQPAELGDSAVYLCASSRGQDLTDTQYFGPGTRLTVL.

The V and J genes are TRBV2 and TRBJ2-7, with a tentative D call TRBD2 (5 bases). The germline V gene has CDR1 SNHLY and CDR2 FYNNEI. This CDR3 has 14 amino acids. V was cut by 5 bases and J by 6 bases, with 17 bases left in between. CDR3 nucleotide sequence: TGTGCCAGCAGTTTTGTGGCTAGCAATGGCGAGCAGTACTTC. This sequence encodes CASSFVASNGEQYF. The whole variable domain, filled in from reference TRBV2 and TRBJ2-7, reads EPEVTQTPSHQVTQMGQEVILRCVPISNHLYFYWYRQILGQKVEFLVSFYNNEISEKSEIFDDQFSVERPDGSNFTLKIRSTKLEDSAMYFCASSFVASNGEQYFGPGTRLTVT.

Here the CDR3 DNA reads TGCGCCAGCAGCTTGGGAGGCAGATCCCTCTCTGGAAACACCATATATTTT. Translated, it gives CASSLGGRSLSGNTIYF. J is TRBJ1-3 and V is TRBV5-1; no clear D. This CDR3 spans 17 amino acids. Germline CDR1 and CDR2: SGHRS and YFSETQ. Trimming took 0 bases from V and 0 from J, leaving 13 bases between them.

V and J are TRBV27 and TRBJ2-7; TRBD2 matches 13 bases. With 1 base clipped from V and 6 bases from J, the junction kept 3 bases outside the gene matches. Germline V gene lookup returns CDR1 MNHEY and CDR2 SMNVEV (reference sequence). The CDR3 totals 15 residues. This chain's CDR3 is CASSLWTSGGGEQYF. CDR3 coding DNA: TGTGCCAGCAGTTTATGGACTAGCGGGGGTGGCGAGCAGTACTTC.

The chain carries TRBV6-5 and TRBJ2-3; 11 nucleotides line up with TRBD1. The germline V gene has CDR1 MNHEY and CDR2 SVGAGI. Unmatched junction bases numbered 0, after V lost 8 bases and J lost 5 bases. The CDR3 length is 12 residues. The CDR3 DNA sequence: TGTGCCAGCGGGACAGGGGGAGATACGCAGTATTTT. Translated, it gives CASGTGGDTQYF.

This chain connects TRBV6-1 to TRBJ2-3; TRBD1 might be the D (6 bases). V shed 3 bases and J shed 2 bases, with 12 bases lying between them. CDR3 length: 15 amino acids. In germline, CDR1 is MNHNS, CDR2 SASEGT. CDR3 protein: CASSESGAPTDTQYF. The CDR3 DNA follows: TGTGCCAGCAGTGAGTCAGGGGCCCCCACAGATACGCAGTATTTT.

The chain links TRBV6-4 to TRBJ2-1; D is perhaps TRBD2 (6 bases). Trimming removed 5 bases from V and 5 bases from J, with 16 bases in between. The CDR3 runs to 15 residues. CDR1 is MRHNA and CDR2 is SNTAGT in the germline V gene. The chain's CDR3 is CASSPSGGVHNEQFF. The CDR3 DNA sequence: TGTGCCAGCAGTCCCAGCGGAGGGGTTCACAATGAGCAGTTCTTC.

This chain joins TRBV29-1 and TRBJ1-3, with no clear D. Germline V lookup: CDR1 SQVTM, CDR2 ANQGSEA. The CDR3 consists of 11 residues. V was shortened by 4 bases and J by 4 bases, with 5 bases between the two germline ends. CDR3: CSVGGGNTIYF. Written as DNA, the CDR3 is TGCAGCGTTGGAGGGGGAAACACCATATATTTT.

Only a few counts were recorded for this clone. This chain connects TRBV19 to TRBJ2-1, with TRBD2 matching 8 bases. The CDR3 sequence is 16 residues long. J gave up 3 bases and V 5 bases, and 9 bases lay outside the gene matches. Germline values: CDR1 LNHDA, CDR2 SQIVND (reference sequence). The CDR3 DNA is TGTGCCAGTAGTTTACGGGGGGGGGCTTTCTACAATGAGCAGTTCTTC. Its protein product is CASSLRGGAFYNEQFF.

The chain uses TRBV9 and TRBJ1-1, with a tentative D call TRBD1 (5 bases). Trimming left V 0 bases short and J 1 base short, with 16 bases between. This CDR3 contains 17 residues. The germline CDR1 and CDR2 sequences are SGDLS and YYNGEE. The CDR3 nucleotides are TGTGCCAGCAGCGTAGGCCCCCCTGACAGCCCGAACACTGAAGCTTTCTTT. Translating gives CASSVGPPDSPNTEAFF.

The J gene is TRBJ1-4, the V gene TRBV2; 7 bases are a match to TRBD1. The junction had 4 bases not matched to a gene; V was cut back by 3 bases and J by 0 bases. In germline, CDR1 is SNHLY, CDR2 FYNNEI. The CDR3 extends over 16 amino acids. The CDR3 DNA follows: TGTGCCAGCAGTGAGGACAGGACCACAACTAATGAAAAACTGTTTTTT. Encoded protein: CASSEDRTTTNEKLFF.

The chain couples TRBV27 to TRBJ1-2, with a tentative D call TRBD1 (6 bases). The CDR3 length is 13 residues. The ends were cut back, 5 bases at V and 6 bases at J, with 13 bases in the middle. CDR1 is MNHEY, CDR2 SMNVEV, per germline (reference sequence). The CDR3 loop reads CASSPRDIDGYTF. CDR3 sequence (DNA): TGTGCCAGCAGTCCCCGGGACATCGATGGCTACACCTTC.

The gene calls are TRBV12-3 or TRBV12-4 and TRBJ1-1; perhaps TRBD1 as D (6 bases). V was clipped by 11 bases and J by 3 bases, with 10 bases between them. This CDR3 is 11 amino acids long. The CDR3 region is CAEGGDTEAFF. The DNA of the CDR3 is TGTGCCGAAGGGGGGGACACTGAAGCTTTCTTT.

The V and J genes are TRBV6-5 and TRBJ1-1; D is undetermined. Germline CDR1 reads MNHEY; CDR2 reads SVGAGI. The CDR3 extends over 14 amino acids. V was clipped by 5 bases and J by 4 bases, with 14 bases between them. The CDR3 here is CASSRSVTGTEAFF. The CDR3 DNA sequence: TGTGCCAGCAGTCGGTCCGTAACGGGCACTGAAGCTTTCTTT.

The rearrangement links TRBV28 to TRBJ2-7; 7 nucleotides line up with TRBD1. With V trimmed by 8 bases and J by 0 bases, 10 bases remained unmatched. Germline values: CDR1 MDHEN, CDR2 SYDVKM. The CDR3 spans 15 residues. CDR3 bases: TGTGCCAGCTACAGACAGGGCCCCAGCTCCTACGAGCAGTACTTC. Protein sequence: CASYRQGPSSYEQYF.

The J gene is TRBJ1-1, the V gene TRBV13; 8 nucleotides agree with TRBD1. The CDR3 is 16 amino acids. V gave up 5 bases and J gave up 0 bases; unmatched junction bases: 8. CDR1 and CDR2 from the germline V gene are PRHDT and FYEKMQ (reference sequence). The CDR3 sequence is CASSHPGGAVNTEAFF. CDR3 nucleotide sequence: TGTGCCAGCAGCCATCCAGGGGGCGCGGTGAACACTGAAGCTTTCTTT.